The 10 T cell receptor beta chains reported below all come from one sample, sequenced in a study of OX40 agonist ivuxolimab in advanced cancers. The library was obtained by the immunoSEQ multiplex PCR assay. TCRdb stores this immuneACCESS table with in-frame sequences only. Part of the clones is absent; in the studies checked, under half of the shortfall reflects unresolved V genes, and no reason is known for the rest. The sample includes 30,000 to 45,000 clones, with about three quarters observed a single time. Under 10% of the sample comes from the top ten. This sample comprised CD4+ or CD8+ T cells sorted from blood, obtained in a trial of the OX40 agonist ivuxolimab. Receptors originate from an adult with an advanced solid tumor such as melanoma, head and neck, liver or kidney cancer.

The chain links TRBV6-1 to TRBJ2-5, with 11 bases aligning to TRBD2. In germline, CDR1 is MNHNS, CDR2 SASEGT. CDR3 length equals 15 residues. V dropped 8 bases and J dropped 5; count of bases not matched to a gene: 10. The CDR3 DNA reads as TGTGCCAGCTCAAAGAGGAGACTAGCGGGGGAGACCCAGTACTTC. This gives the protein CASSKRRLAGETQYF.

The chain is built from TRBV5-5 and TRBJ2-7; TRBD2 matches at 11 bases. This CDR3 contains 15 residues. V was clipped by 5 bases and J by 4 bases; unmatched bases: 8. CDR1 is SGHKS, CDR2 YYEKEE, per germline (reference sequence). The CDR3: CASSKEGLAAYEQYF. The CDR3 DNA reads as TGTGCCAGCAGTAAAGAGGGACTAGCGGCTTACGAGCAGTACTTC.

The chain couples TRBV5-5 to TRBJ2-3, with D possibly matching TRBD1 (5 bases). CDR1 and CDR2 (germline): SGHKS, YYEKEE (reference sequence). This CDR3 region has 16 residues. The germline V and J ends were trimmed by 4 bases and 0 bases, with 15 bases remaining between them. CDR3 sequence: CASSRGASTSTDTQYF. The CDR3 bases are TGTGCCAGCAGCCGTGGGGCATCAACTAGCACAGATACGCAGTATTTT.

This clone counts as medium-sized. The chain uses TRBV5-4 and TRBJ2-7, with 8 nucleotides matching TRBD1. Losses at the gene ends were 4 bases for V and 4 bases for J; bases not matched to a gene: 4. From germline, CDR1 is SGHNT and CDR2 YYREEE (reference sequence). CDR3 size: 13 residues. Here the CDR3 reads CASSLGQVYEQYF. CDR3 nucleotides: TGTGCCAGCAGCCTGGGACAGGTGTACGAGCAGTACTTC. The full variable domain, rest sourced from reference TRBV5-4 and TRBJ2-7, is ETGVTQSPTHLIKTRGQQVTLRCSSQSGHNTVSWYQQALGQGPQFIFQYYREEENGRGNFPPRFSGLQFPNYSSELNVNALELDDSALYLCASSLGQVYEQYFGPGTRLTVT.

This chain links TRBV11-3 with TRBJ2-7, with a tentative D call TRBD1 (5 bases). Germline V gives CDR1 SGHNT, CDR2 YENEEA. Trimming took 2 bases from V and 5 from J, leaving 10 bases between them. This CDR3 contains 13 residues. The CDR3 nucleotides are TGTGCCAGCAGCTTAAGGGAAGGGGACGAGCAGTACTTC. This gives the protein CASSLREGDEQYF.

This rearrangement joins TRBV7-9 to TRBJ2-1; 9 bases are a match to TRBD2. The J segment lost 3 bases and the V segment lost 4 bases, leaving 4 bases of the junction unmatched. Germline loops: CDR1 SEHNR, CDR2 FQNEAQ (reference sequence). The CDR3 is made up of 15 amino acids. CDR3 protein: CASSSLTSGYNEQFF. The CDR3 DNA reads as TGTGCCAGCAGCTCCCTGACTAGCGGCTACAATGAGCAGTTCTTC.

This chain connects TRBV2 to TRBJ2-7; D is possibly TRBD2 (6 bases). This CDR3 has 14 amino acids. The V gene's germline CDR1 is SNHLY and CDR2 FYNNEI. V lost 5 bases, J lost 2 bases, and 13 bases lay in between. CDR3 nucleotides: TGTGCCAGCAGTCCGGGGGTTTCAACCTACGAGCAGTACTTC. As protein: CASSPGVSTYEQYF.

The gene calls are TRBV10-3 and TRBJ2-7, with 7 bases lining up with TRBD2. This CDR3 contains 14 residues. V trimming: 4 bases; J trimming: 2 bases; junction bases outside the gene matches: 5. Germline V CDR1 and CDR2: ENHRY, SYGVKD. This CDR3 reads CAISGREPAYEQYF. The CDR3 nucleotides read TGTGCCATCAGTGGGCGGGAGCCCGCCTACGAGCAGTACTTC.

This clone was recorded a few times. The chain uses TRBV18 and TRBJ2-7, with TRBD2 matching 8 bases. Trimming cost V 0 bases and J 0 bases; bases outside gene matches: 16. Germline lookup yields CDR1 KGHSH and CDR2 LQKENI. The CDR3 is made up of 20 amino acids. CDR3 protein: CASSPPWGTSSDVNSYEQYF. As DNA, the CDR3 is TGTGCCAGCTCACCACCTTGGGGGACTAGTTCCGACGTAAACTCCTACGAGCAGTACTTC.

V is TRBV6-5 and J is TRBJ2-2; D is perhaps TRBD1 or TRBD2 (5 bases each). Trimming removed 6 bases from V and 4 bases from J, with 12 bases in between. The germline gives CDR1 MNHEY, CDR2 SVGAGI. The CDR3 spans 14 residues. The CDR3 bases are TGTGCCAGCAGGGGGGTGGTACGCACCGGGGAGCTGTTTTTT. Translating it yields CASRGVVRTGELFF.